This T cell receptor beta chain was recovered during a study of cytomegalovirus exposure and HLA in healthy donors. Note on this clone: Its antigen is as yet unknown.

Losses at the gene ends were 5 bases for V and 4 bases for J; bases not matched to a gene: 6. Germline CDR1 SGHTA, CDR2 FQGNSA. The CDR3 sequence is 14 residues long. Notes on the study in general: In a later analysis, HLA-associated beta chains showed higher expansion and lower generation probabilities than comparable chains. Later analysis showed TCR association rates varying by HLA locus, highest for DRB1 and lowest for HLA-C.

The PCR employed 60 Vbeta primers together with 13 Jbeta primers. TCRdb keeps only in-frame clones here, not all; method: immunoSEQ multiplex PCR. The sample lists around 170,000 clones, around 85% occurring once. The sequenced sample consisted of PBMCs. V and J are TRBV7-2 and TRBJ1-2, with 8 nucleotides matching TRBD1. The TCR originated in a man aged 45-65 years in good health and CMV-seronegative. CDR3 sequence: CASSRDRGAYGYTF. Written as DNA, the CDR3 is TGTGCCAGCAGCCGAGACAGGGGCGCCTATGGCTACACCTTC.